This entry lists 2 T cell receptor beta chains sequenced from one sample in a study of cytomegalovirus exposure and HLA in healthy donors. 13 Jbeta primers and 60 Vbeta primers were used for the PCR. Profiled with immunoSEQ multiplex PCR; TCRdb holds only in-frame clones, not every one. The sample carries just over 200,000 clones, 80% to 85% recorded once. The sequencing input was PBMCs. Receptor source: a middle-aged woman in good health and CMV-seronegative.

V gene TRBV19 combines with J gene TRBJ1-5; TRBD1 matches 7 bases. The length of the CDR3 is 13 residues. Germline loops: CDR1 LNHDA, CDR2 SQIVND (reference sequence). Germline trimming cut 9 bases from V and 7 bases from J; bases unmatched to any gene: 9. The CDR3 nucleotides are TGTGCCAGCACAGGGGCCGCGAACCAGCCCCAGCATTTT. Translated: CASTGAANQPQHF.

This clone was counted between two and nine times. CDR3 in amino acids: CASSPGQWTYEQYF. CDR3 DNA sequence: TGTGCCAGTAGTCCAGGACAGTGGACCTACGAGCAGTACTTC. The chain employs TRBV19 and TRBJ2-7; maybe TRBD1 (6 bases). In germline, CDR1 is LNHDA, CDR2 SQIVND (reference sequence). The CDR3 totals 14 residues. Trimming left V 5 bases short and J 2 bases short, with 13 bases between. The variable domain in full, completed from reference TRBV19 and TRBJ2-7, reads DGGITQSPKYLFRKEGQNVTLSCEQNLNHDAMYWYRQDPGQGLRLIYYSQIVNDFQKGDIAEGYSVSREKKESFPLTVTSAQKNPTAFYLCASSPGQWTYEQYFGPGTRLTVT.